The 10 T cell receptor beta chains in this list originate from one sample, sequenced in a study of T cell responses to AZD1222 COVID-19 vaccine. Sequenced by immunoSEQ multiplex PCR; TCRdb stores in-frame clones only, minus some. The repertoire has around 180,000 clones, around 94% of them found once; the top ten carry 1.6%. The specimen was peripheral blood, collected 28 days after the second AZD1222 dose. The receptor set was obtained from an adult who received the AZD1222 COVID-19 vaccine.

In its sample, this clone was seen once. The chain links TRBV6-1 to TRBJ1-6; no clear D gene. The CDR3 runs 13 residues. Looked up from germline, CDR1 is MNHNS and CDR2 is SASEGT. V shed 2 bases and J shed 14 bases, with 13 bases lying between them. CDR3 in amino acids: CASSESPPGSLHF. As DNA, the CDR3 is TGTGCCAGCAGTGAAAGCCCCCCGGGCTCCCTCCACTTT.

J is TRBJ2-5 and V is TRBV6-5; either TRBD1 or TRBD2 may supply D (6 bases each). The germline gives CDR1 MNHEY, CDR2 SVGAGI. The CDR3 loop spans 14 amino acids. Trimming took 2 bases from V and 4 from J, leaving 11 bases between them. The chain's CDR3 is CASSYPGGGETQYF. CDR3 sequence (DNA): TGTGCCAGCAGTTACCCCGGGGGCGGAGAGACCCAGTACTTC.

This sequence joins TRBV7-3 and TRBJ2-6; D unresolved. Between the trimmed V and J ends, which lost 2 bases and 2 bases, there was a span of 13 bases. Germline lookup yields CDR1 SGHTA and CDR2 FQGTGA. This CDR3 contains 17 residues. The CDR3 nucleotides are TGTGCCAGCAGCTTATATCGGGCAGCTGCTGGGGCCAACGTCCTGACTTTC. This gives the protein CASSLYRAAAGANVLTF. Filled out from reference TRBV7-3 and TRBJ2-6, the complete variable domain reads GAGVSQTPSNKVTEKGKYVELRCDPISGHTALYWYRQSLGQGPEFLIYFQGTGAADDSGLPNDRFFAVRPEGSVSTLKIQRTERGDSAVYLCASSLYRAAAGANVLTFGAGSRLTVL.

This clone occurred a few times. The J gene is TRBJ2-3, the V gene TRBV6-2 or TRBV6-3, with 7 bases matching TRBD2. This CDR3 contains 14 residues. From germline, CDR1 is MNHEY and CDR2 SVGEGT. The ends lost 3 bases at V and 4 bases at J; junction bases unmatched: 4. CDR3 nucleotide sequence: TGTGCCAGCAGTTATGGGGGGGGTGCAGATACGCAGTATTTT. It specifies CASSYGGGADTQYF.

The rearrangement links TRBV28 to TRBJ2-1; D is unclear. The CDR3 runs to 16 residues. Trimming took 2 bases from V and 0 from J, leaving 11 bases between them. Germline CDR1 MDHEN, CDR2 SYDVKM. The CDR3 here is CASSLDGLSSYNEQFF. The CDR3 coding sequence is TGTGCCAGCAGTTTAGACGGGTTAAGCTCCTACAATGAGCAGTTCTTC.

The DNA of the CDR3 is TGCGCCAGCAGCCAGTACGCAAACGAAGGCTATGGCTACACCTTC. It codes for CASSQYANEGYGYTF. The J gene is TRBJ1-2, the V gene TRBV4-3; D gene unclear. This CDR3 contains 15 residues. In germline, CDR1 is LGHNA, CDR2 YSLEER. Trimming removed 3 bases at V and 4 bases at J, with 15 bases between.

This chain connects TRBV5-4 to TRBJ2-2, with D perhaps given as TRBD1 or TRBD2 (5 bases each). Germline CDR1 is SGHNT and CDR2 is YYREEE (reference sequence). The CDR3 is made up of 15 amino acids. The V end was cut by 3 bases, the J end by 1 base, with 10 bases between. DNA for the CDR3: TGTGCCAGCAGCTCCGGGACCGAGAACACCGGGGAGCTGTTTTTT. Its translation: CASSSGTENTGELFF.

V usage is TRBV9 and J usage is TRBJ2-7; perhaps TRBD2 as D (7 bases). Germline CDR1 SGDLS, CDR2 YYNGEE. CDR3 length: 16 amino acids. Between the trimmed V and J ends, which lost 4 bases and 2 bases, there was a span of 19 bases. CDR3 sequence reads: CASSPKGGGYPYEQYF. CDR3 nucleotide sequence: TGTGCCAGCAGCCCGAAGGGGGGGGGATACCCCTACGAGCAGTACTTC. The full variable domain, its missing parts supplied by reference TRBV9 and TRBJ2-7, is DSGVTQTPKHLITATGQRVTLRCSPRSGDLSVYWYQQSLDQGLQFLIQYYNGEERAKGNILERFSAQQFPDLHSELNLSSLELGDSALYFCASSPKGGGYPYEQYFGPGTRLTVT.

The CDR3 region is CASSKVSFIGSRYHWGCARQPQHF. The CDR3 DNA sequence: TGTGCCAGCAGCAAAGTATCGTTTATAGGGTCCCGCTATCATTGGGGTTGCGCGCGACAGCCCCAGCATTTT. V and J are TRBV21-1 and TRBJ1-5. TRBV21-1 is a recognized pseudogene. This CDR3 has 24 amino acids.

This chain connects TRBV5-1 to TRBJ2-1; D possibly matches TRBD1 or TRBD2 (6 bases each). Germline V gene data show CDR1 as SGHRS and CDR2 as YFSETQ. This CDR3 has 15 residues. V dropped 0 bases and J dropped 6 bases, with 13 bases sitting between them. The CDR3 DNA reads TGCGCCAGCAGCTTGGCGGTGGGGGGCATCAATGAGCAGTTCTTC. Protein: CASSLAVGGINEQFF.